Listed below are T cell receptor beta chains from one sample, sequenced in a study of T cell repertoires in ileal Crohn's disease. Assay used: immunoSEQ multiplex PCR; TCRdb lists only in-frame clones, some missing. The sample lists some 13,000 clones, 78% occurring once. Sequenced: ileal tissue. These receptors all come from an adult with Crohn's disease. The CDR3 runs from the conserved cysteine through the conserved F or W. Each record gives: clone size, J gene, V gene, D gene, CDR3 length, CDR3 protein, CDR3 DNA. D genes are given only for firm matches. Clone sizes are given selectively: once, few, many, or a class where the clone is expanded.

>.|TRBJ2-5|TRBV5-1|TRBD1|15
CASSLGGQHQETQYF
TGCGCCAGCAGCTTGGGGGGACAGCACCAAGAGACCCAGTACTTC
>.|TRBJ1-2|TRBV7-6|.|13
CASSLAGANGYTF
TGTGCCAGCAGCTTAGCGGGGGCTAATGGCTACACCTTC
>.|TRBJ2-3|TRBV7-3|TRBD2|15
CASSMTSGKGDTQYF
TGTGCCAGCAGCATGACTAGCGGGAAAGGAGATACGCAGTATTTT
>.|TRBJ1-1|TRBV15|.|14
CATSSLRQATEAFF
TGTGCCACCAGCAGCCTAAGACAGGCCACTGAAGCTTTCTTT
>.|TRBJ2-3|TRBV13|.|15
CASSSRTPGTDTQYF
TGTGCCAGCAGCTCTAGAACCCCTGGCACAGATACGCAGTATTTT
>.|TRBJ2-2|TRBV19|.|15
CASSKSQGNTGELFF
TGTGCCAGTAGTAAGTCACAGGGAAACACCGGGGAGCTGTTTTTT
>once|TRBJ2-3|TRBV27|TRBD2|15
CASHLLAGAPDTQYF
TGTGCCAGCCATTTACTAGCGGGAGCCCCAGATACGCAGTATTTT
>.|TRBJ1-5|TRBV15|.|14
CATSRGGSPRPQHF
TGTGCCACCAGCAGAGGGGGCAGTCCGCGGCCCCAGCATTTT
>few|TRBJ1-1|TRBV5-8|TRBD1|14
CASSLDRGALEAFF
TGTGCCAGCAGCCTGGACAGGGGCGCTCTTGAAGCTTTCTTT
>.|TRBJ1-5|TRBV7-2|.|16
CASSLASTVSNQPQHF
TGTGCCAGCAGCTTAGCGTCGACAGTTAGCAATCAGCCCCAGCATTTT
>.|TRBJ2-1|TRBV27|TRBD2|11
CASSFGGGRVF
TGTGCCAGCAGTTTCGGCGGGGGAAGGGTCTTC
>once|TRBJ2-1|TRBV6-6|TRBD2|14
CASSYAGDYNEQFF
TGTGCCAGCAGTTACGCGGGGGACTACAATGAGCAGTTCTTC
>few|TRBJ2-7|TRBV10-1|TRBD2|10
CAGAGREQYF
TGCGCCGGAGCGGGGAGGGAGCAGTACTTC
>.|TRBJ1-1|TRBV2|.|13
CASSTGLNTEAFF
TGTGCCAGCTCCACAGGGTTGAACACTGAAGCTTTCTTT
>once|TRBJ2-7|TRBV6-5|TRBD1|15
CASSYSSQGAFEQYF
TGTGCCAGCAGTTACTCGTCACAGGGGGCTTTTGAGCAGTACTTC
>.|TRBJ2-1|TRBV30|.|14
CAWNAGAQSGSTFF
TGTGCCTGGAATGCGGGGGCGCAAAGCGGCTCGACATTCTTC
>.|TRBJ2-5|TRBV30|TRBD1|15
CAWRRQGVGGETQYF
TGTGCCTGGAGGAGGCAGGGGGTAGGAGGAGAGACCCAGTACTTC
>.|TRBJ1-2|TRBV7-2|.|15
CASSLAPVGQSGYTF
TGTGCCAGCAGCTTAGCGCCTGTTGGACAGTCTGGCTACACCTTC
>.|TRBJ2-7|TRBV5-4|.|15
CASSLGRASVYEQYF
TGTGCCAGCAGCTTGGGGAGGGCTAGCGTCTACGAGCAGTACTTC
>once|TRBJ2-1|TRBV29-1|TRBD2|15
CSVGGTSGRYNEQFF
TGCAGCGTTGGAGGGACTAGCGGGAGGTACAATGAGCAGTTCTTC
>.|TRBJ1-6|TRBV2|.|13
CASRQNYNSPLHF
TGTGCCAGCAGACAGAACTATAATTCACCCCTCCACTTT
>.|TRBJ1-2|TRBV2|TRBD1|12
CASSVDRGGYTF
TGTGCCAGCAGTGTTGACAGGGGTGGCTACACCTTC
>.|TRBJ1-5|TRBV25-1|.|14
CASSPQGSNQPQHF
TGTGCCAGCAGCCCCCAGGGGAGCAATCAGCCCCAGCATTTT
>.|TRBJ2-5|TRBV2|TRBD2|13
CASSEVGGETQYF
TGTGCCAGCAGTGAAGTGGGGGGGGAGACCCAGTACTTC
>.|TRBJ2-3|TRBV19|.|13
CASSSSTPDTQYF
TGTGCCAGTAGTTCTTCGACTCCAGATACGCAGTATTTT
>.|TRBJ2-5|TRBV5-4|.|16
CASSLSNARGRETQYF
TGTGCCAGCAGCTTGTCAAACGCCCGCGGGCGTGAGACCCAGTACTTC
>.|TRBJ1-1|TRBV19|.|13
CASKEQAHTEAFF
TGTGCCAGTAAGGAACAGGCGCACACTGAAGCTTTCTTT
>.|TRBJ2-5|TRBV7-9|TRBD2|14
CASSKTSGRETQYF
TGTGCCAGCAGCAAGACTAGCGGAAGGGAGACCCAGTACTTC
>.|TRBJ1-2|TRBV2|.|14
CASSETERPYGYTF
TGTGCCAGCAGTGAAACAGAAAGACCCTATGGCTACACCTTC
>once|TRBJ1-2|TRBV5-6|.|15
CASSLYGGLSYGYTF
TGTGCCAGCAGCTTGTACGGGGGGTTAAGTTATGGCTACACCTTC
>.|TRBJ2-2|TRBV5-6|TRBD1|16
CASSAPPGQLGGELFF
TGTGCCAGCAGCGCCCCCCCGGGACAGCTCGGCGGGGAGCTGTTTTTT
>.|TRBJ2-5|TRBV9|TRBD2|16
CASSVGGSGGQGAQYF
TGTGCCAGCAGCGTAGGTGGTAGCGGGGGTCAGGGGGCCCAGTACTTC
>.|TRBJ1-5|TRBV6-1|.|13
CASSVRGNQPQHF
TGTGCCAGCAGTGTCAGGGGCAATCAGCCCCAGCATTTT
>.|TRBJ1-2|TRBV5-5|.|14
CASSLVFSNYGYTF
TGTGCCAGCAGCTTGGTATTTAGTAACTATGGCTACACCTTC
>.|TRBJ2-4|TRBV9|TRBD2|18
CASSVDSGGAGSGNIQYF
TGTGCCAGCAGCGTAGATAGCGGGGGGGCGGGAAGTGGAAACATTCAGTACTTC
>once|TRBJ1-3|TRBV30|.|16
CAWSGLGLRSGNTIYF
TGTGCCTGGAGTGGTTTAGGACTCCGCTCTGGAAACACCATATATTTT
>.|TRBJ2-2|TRBV11-3|.|14
CASSYSSVPGELFF
TGTGCCAGCAGCTATTCTAGCGTTCCTGGGGAGCTGTTTTTT
>once|TRBJ2-7|TRBV5-6|TRBD2|14
CASSLRAGTLEQYF
TGTGCCAGCAGCTTGCGAGCGGGGACCCTCGAGCAGTACTTC
>.|TRBJ1-1|TRBV19|.|14
CASSIEGAATEAFF
TGTGCCAGTAGTATAGAGGGCGCCGCCACTGAAGCTTTCTTT